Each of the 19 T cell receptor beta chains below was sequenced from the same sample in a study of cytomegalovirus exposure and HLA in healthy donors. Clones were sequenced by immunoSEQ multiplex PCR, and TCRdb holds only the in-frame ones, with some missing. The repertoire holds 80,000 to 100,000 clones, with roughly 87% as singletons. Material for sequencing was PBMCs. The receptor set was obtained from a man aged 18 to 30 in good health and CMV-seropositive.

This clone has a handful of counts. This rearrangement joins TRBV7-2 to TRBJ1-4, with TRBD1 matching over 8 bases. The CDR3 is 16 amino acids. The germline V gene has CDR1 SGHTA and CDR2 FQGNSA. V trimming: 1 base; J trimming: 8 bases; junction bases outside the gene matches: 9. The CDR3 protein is CASSLGPTGGGEKLFF. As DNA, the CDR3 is TGTGCCAGCAGCTTAGGGCCTACAGGGGGTGGGGAAAAACTGTTTTTT. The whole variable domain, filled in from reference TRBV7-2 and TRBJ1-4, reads GAGVSQSPSNKVTEKGKDVELRCDPISGHTALYWYRQSLGQGLEFLIYFQGNSAPDKSGLPSDRFSAERTGGSVSTLTIQRTQQEDSAVYLCASSLGPTGGGEKLFFGSGTQLSVL.

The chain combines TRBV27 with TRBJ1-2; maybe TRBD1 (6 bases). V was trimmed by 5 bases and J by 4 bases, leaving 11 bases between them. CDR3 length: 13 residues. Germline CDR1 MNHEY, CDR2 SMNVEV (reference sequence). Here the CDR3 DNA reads TGTGCCAGCAGTCCACGACAGGTCTATGGCTACACCTTC. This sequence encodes CASSPRQVYGYTF.

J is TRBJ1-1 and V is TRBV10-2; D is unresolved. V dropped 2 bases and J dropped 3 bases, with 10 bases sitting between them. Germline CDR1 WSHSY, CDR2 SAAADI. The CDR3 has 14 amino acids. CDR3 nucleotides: TGCGCCAGCAGTGAGACGGTTTTTTACACTGAAGCTTTCTTT. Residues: CASSETVFYTEAFF.

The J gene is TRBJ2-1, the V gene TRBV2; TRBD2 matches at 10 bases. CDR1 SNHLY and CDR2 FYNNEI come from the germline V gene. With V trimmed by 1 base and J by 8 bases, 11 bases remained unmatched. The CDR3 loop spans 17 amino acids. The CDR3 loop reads CASSEEVASGSQDEQFF. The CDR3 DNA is TGTGCCAGCAGTGAAGAAGTGGCTAGCGGGAGTCAGGATGAGCAGTTCTTC.

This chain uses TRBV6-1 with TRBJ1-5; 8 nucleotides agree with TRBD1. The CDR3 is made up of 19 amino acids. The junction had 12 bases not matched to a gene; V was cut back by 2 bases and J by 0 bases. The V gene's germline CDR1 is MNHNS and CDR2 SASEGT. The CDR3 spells CASSEFWTGRGYSNQPQHF. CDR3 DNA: TGTGCCAGCAGTGAATTTTGGACAGGGAGAGGGTATAGCAATCAGCCCCAGCATTTT.

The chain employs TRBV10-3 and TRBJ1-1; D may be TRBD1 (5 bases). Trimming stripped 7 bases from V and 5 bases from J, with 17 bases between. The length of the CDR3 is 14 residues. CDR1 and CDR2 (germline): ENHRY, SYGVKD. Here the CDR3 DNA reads TGTGCCATCACCCCGGGGGGATGGGAAACTGAAGCTTTCTTT. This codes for CAITPGGWETEAFF.

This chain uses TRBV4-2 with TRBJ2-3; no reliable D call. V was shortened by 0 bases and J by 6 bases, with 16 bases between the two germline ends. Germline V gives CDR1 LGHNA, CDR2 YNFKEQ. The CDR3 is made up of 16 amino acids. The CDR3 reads CASSQESTRSLDTQYF. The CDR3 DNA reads TGTGCCAGCAGCCAAGAATCTACCCGCTCCCTTGATACGCAGTATTTT.

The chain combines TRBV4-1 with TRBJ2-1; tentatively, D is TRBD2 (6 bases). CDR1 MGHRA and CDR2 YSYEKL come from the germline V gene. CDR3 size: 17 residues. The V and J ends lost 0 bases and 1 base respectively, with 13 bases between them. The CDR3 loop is CASSQDDAGGSYNEQFF. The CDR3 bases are TGCGCCAGCAGCCAAGATGACGCCGGAGGGTCCTACAATGAGCAGTTCTTC.

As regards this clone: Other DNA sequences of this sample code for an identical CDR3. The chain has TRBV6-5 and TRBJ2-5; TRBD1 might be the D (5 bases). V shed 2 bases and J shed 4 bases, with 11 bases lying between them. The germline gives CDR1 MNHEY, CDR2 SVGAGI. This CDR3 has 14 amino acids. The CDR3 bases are TGTGCCAGCAGTTACGGGGCGGTGGCAGAGACCCAGTACTTC. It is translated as CASSYGAVAETQYF.

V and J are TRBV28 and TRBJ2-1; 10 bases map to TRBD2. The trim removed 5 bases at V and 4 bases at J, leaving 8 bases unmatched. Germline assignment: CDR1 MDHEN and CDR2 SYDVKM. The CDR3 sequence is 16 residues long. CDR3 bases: TGTGCCAGCAGTCTCACTCTAGCGGGGGAGTACAATGAGCAGTTCTTC. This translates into CASSLTLAGEYNEQFF.

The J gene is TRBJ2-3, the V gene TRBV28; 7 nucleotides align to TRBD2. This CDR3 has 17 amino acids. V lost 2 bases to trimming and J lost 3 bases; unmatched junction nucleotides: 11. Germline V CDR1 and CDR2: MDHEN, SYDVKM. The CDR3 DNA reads TGTGCCAGCAGTTTAAGGGGATGGGAGGGCCTTACAGATACGCAGTATTTT. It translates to CASSLRGWEGLTDTQYF.

CDR3 sequence reads: CASSLIPGTSGTGELFF. The CDR3, as DNA: TGTGCCAGCAGCTTAATCCCCGGGACTAGCGGCACCGGGGAGCTGTTTTTT. The chain uses TRBV7-2 and TRBJ2-2; 11 positions match TRBD2. The germline V gene encodes CDR1 SGHTA and CDR2 FQGNSA. V dropped 2 bases and J dropped 4; count of bases not matched to a gene: 6. This CDR3 has 17 residues.

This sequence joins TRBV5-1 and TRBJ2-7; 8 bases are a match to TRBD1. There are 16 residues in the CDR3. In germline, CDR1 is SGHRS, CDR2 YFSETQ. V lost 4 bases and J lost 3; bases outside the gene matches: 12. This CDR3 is CASSQDTGGGGYEQYF. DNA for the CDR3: TGCGCCAGCAGCCAAGACACAGGGGGTGGTGGCTACGAGCAGTACTTC.

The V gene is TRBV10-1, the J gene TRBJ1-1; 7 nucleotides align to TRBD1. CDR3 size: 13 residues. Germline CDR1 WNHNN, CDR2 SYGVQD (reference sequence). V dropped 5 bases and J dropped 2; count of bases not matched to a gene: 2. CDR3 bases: TGCGCCAGCAGTCGGGACAGCAACACTGAAGCTTTCTTT. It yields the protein CASSRDSNTEAFF.

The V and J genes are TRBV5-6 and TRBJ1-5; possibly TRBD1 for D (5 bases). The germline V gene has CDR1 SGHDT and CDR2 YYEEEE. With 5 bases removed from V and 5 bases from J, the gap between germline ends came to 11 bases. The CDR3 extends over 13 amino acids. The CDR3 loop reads CASSRGVDQPQHF. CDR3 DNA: TGTGCCAGCAGTAGGGGCGTGGATCAGCCCCAGCATTTT.

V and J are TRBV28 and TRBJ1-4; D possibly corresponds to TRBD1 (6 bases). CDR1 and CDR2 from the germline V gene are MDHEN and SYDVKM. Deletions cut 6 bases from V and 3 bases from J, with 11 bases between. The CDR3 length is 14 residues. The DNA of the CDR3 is TGTGCCAGCAGCTCAGGGGATCCTAATGAAAAACTGTTTTTT. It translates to CASSSGDPNEKLFF.

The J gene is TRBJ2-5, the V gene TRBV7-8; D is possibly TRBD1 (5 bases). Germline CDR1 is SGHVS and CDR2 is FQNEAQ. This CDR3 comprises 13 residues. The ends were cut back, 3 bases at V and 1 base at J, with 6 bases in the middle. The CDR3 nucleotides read TGTGCCAGCAGCTTGACAGTCCAAGAGACCCAGTACTTC. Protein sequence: CASSLTVQETQYF.

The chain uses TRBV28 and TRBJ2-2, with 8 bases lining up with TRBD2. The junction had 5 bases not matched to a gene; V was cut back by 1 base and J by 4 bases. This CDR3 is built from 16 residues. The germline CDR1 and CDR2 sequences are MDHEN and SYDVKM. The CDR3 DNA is TGTGCCAGCAGTTTATCTCCGGGAGGGAGCACCGGGGAGCTGTTTTTT. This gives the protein CASSLSPGGSTGELFF. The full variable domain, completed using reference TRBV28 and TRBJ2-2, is DVKVTQSSRYLVKRTGEKVFLECVQDMDHENMFWYRQDPGLGLRLIYFSYDVKMKEKGDIPEGYSVSREKKERFSLILESASTNQTSMYLCASSLSPGGSTGELFFGEGSRLTVL.

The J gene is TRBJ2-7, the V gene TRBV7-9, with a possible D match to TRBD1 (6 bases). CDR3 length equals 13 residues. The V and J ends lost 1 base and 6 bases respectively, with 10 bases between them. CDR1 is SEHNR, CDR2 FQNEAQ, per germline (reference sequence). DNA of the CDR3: TGTGCCAGCAGCTTAGGGACAGTAGGCGAGCAGTACTTC. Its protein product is CASSLGTVGEQYF.